Each of the 24 T cell receptor beta chains below was sequenced from the same sample in a study of blood T cell repertoires in COVID-19. Clones were sequenced by immunoSEQ multiplex PCR, and TCRdb holds only the in-frame ones, with some missing. The sample carries over 10,000 clones, 65% to 80% recorded once. Input material: peripheral blood. The receptors were sampled from a woman aged 80 or over with acute or convalescent COVID-19.

V usage is TRBV6-5 and J usage is TRBJ1-2; TRBD1 agrees at 8 bases. The CDR3 loop spans 13 amino acids. The germline gives CDR1 MNHEY, CDR2 SVGAGI. The V segment lost 6 bases and the J segment 8 bases; nucleotides outside the gene matches: 8. The CDR3 here is CASSPNYRGGYTF. For the CDR3, the DNA is TGTGCCAGCAGCCCGAACTACAGGGGGGGCTACACCTTC.

This clone was counted at least ten times. The chain employs TRBV6-1 and TRBJ1-6, with TRBD1 matching 8 bases. Germline trimming cut 3 bases from V and 0 bases from J; bases unmatched to any gene: 4. The CDR3 length is 17 residues. Germline CDR1 MNHNS, CDR2 SASEGT. Here the CDR3 DNA reads TGTGCCAGCAGTGATACCCAGGGGGCCTCCTATAATTCACCCCTCCACTTT. It encodes CASSDTQGASYNSPLHF.

In DNA form, the CDR3 reads TGCGCCAGCGGTCGACAGGGAACCGGGGAGCTGTTTTTT. It translates to CASGRQGTGELFF. The J gene is TRBJ2-2, the V gene TRBV5-1, with 7 bases lining up with TRBD1. Germline CDR1 SGHRS, CDR2 YFSETQ. This CDR3 comprises 13 residues. V lost 7 bases and J lost 5; bases outside the gene matches: 5.

The chain carries TRBV6-1 and TRBJ1-5; no reliable D call. V lost 2 bases and J 7 bases, leaving 15 bases between the germline ends. Germline V gene data show CDR1 as MNHNS and CDR2 as SASEGT. The CDR3 totals 15 residues. The CDR3 DNA sequence: TGTGCCAGCAGTGAATACGGCAGCGGGAGCCAGCCCCAGCATTTT. Protein product: CASSEYGSGSQPQHF.

V usage is TRBV2 and J usage is TRBJ2-1; TRBD1 matches at 7 bases. Germline CDR1 and CDR2: SNHLY and FYNNEI. V lost 1 base and J lost 2; bases outside the gene matches: 2. This CDR3 has 15 residues. CDR3 DNA: TGTGCCAGCAGTGAAGGAGGGGGCCCCTACAATGAGCAGTTCTTC. It yields the protein CASSEGGGPYNEQFF. Full variable domain (rest looked up from reference TRBV2 and TRBJ2-1): EPEVTQTPSHQVTQMGQEVILRCVPISNHLYFYWYRQILGQKVEFLVSFYNNEISEKSEIFDDQFSVERPDGSNFTLKIRSTKLEDSAMYFCASSEGGGPYNEQFFGPGTRLTVL.

The J gene is TRBJ1-4, the V gene TRBV4-1, with 8 bases fitting TRBD1. Unmatched junction bases numbered 11, after V lost 3 bases and J lost 5 bases. This CDR3 has 17 residues. Germline V gene data show CDR1 as MGHRA and CDR2 as YSYEKL. CDR3 in DNA: TGCGCCAGCAGCCAGCATAGTCAGGGGGCGCAGAATGAAAAACTGTTTTTT. Translation: CASSQHSQGAQNEKLFF.

The genes are TRBV28 and TRBJ1-2, with D perhaps TRBD1 (6 bases). V dropped 3 bases and J dropped 4 bases, with 12 bases sitting between them. The CDR3 is 14 amino acids. Germline loops: CDR1 MDHEN, CDR2 SYDVKM. This chain's CDR3 is CASSLGGLSYGYTF. CDR3 DNA: TGTGCCAGCAGTTTGGGGGGGCTTAGCTATGGCTACACCTTC.

This chain uses TRBV7-2 with TRBJ1-2, with 7 bases lining up with TRBD1. The CDR3 totals 14 residues. Germline V gene lookup returns CDR1 SGHTA and CDR2 FQGNSA. The V segment lost 4 bases and the J segment 4 bases; nucleotides outside the gene matches: 6. The CDR3 sequence is CASSSQGQRYGYTF. As DNA, the CDR3 is TGTGCCAGCAGCTCACAGGGACAGCGCTATGGCTACACCTTC.

The chain couples TRBV28 to TRBJ2-3; a weak D match, TRBD2 (6 bases). Germline CDR1 reads MDHEN; CDR2 reads SYDVKM. CDR3 length: 14 residues. Deletions cut 3 bases from V and 7 bases from J, with 14 bases between. The CDR3 loop is CASSFPASVYTQYF. In DNA, the CDR3 is TGTGCCAGCAGTTTTCCCGCTAGCGTTTATACGCAGTATTTT. Combining the CDR3 with reference TRBV28 and TRBJ2-3 gives the whole variable domain DVKVTQSSRYLVKRTGEKVFLECVQDMDHENMFWYRQDPGLGLRLIYFSYDVKMKEKGDIPEGYSVSREKKERFSLILESASTNQTSMYLCASSFPASVYTQYFGPGTRLTVL.

J is TRBJ2-3 and V is TRBV4-2, with TRBD2 matching over 12 bases. Germline CDR1 and CDR2: LGHNA and YNFKEQ. V lost 5 bases to trimming and J lost 5 bases; unmatched junction nucleotides: 8. This CDR3 is built from 16 residues. Here the CDR3 DNA reads TGTGCCAGCAGCACCTCTAGCGGGGGGGCCGTAGATACGCAGTATTTT. Amino acid sequence: CASSTSSGGAVDTQYF.

The chain is built from TRBV19 and TRBJ1-2; D ambiguous. Per the germline V gene, CDR1 is LNHDA and CDR2 is SQIVND (reference sequence). V was pared by 9 bases and J by 2 bases, with 16 bases between. There are 14 residues in the CDR3. CDR3 nucleotides: TGTGCCAGCCATAGGCGGGATTTGAACTATGGCTACACCTTC. This encodes CASHRRDLNYGYTF.

CDR3 protein: CASSQDLYGGNTGELFF. The DNA of the CDR3 is TGCGCCAGCAGCCAAGATCTTTACGGGGGGAACACCGGGGAGCTGTTTTTT. The chain couples TRBV4-3 to TRBJ2-2; tentative D call: TRBD2 (6 bases). V lost 0 bases and J 1 base, leaving 12 bases between the germline ends. The CDR3 contains 17 residues. Germline V lookup: CDR1 LGHNA, CDR2 YSLEER.

The V and J genes are TRBV19 and TRBJ2-1; 9 bases are a match to TRBD2. The germline V gene has CDR1 LNHDA and CDR2 SQIVND (reference sequence). This CDR3 region has 16 residues. Trimming at V came to 1 base and at J to 7 bases, leaving 8 bases not matched to a gene. CDR3 coding DNA: TGTGCCAGTAGTATAGGCGGGGGGGTGCCGGGGAATGAGCAGTTCTTC. The encoded protein is CASSIGGGVPGNEQFF.

This chain connects TRBV27 to TRBJ1-1; weak D call: TRBD1 (6 bases). Deletions cut 2 bases from V and 6 bases from J, with 13 bases between. CDR3 length: 14 residues. The germline gives CDR1 MNHEY, CDR2 SMNVEV (reference sequence). CDR3 in amino acids: CASSLITGIPEAFF. CDR3 nucleotide sequence: TGTGCCAGCAGTTTAATCACAGGGATCCCTGAAGCTTTCTTT.

The J gene is TRBJ1-2, the V gene TRBV6-5; possible D gene TRBD1, 5 bases. CDR3 length: 14 residues. Trimming took 3 bases from V and 4 from J, leaving 12 bases between them. The germline CDR1 and CDR2 sequences are MNHEY and SVGAGI. This chain's CDR3 is CASSYPGQTYGYTF. In nucleotides, the CDR3 is TGTGCCAGCAGTTATCCAGGACAAACCTATGGCTACACCTTC.

The gene calls are TRBV10-3 and TRBJ1-5; D call uncertain. The CDR3 is 15 amino acids. The germline V and J ends were trimmed by 0 bases and 3 bases, with 9 bases remaining between them. The germline gives CDR1 ENHRY, CDR2 SYGVKD. CDR3 sequence reads: CAISESRDNNQPQHF. In DNA form, the CDR3 reads TGTGCCATCAGTGAGTCGAGGGATAACAATCAGCCCCAGCATTTT.

V usage is TRBV5-4 and J usage is TRBJ1-3, with D possibly TRBD1 on 6 matching bases. Germline V CDR1 and CDR2: SGHNT, YYREEE (reference sequence). The CDR3 length is 15 residues. With 2 bases removed from V and 4 bases from J, the gap between germline ends came to 13 bases. CDR3 DNA: TGTGCCAGCAGCTTCGATGGGGGCCCCGGAAACACCATATATTTT. Translated: CASSFDGGPGNTIYF. Based on the CDR3 plus reference TRBV5-4 and TRBJ1-3, the full variable domain is ETGVTQSPTHLIKTRGQQVTLRCSSQSGHNTVSWYQQALGQGPQFIFQYYREEENGRGNFPPRFSGLQFPNYSSELNVNALELDDSALYLCASSFDGGPGNTIYFGEGSWLTVV.

This clone was observed a single time. The chain couples TRBV5-4 to TRBJ1-1, with 9 bases lining up with TRBD1. The CDR3 contains 15 residues. Germline V gene sequence: CDR1 SGHNT, CDR2 YYREEE (reference sequence). J was trimmed by 5 bases and V by 3 bases; bases with no gene match: 8. This CDR3 is CASSSKQGARTEAFF. The CDR3 DNA is TGTGCCAGCAGCTCAAAACAGGGGGCGCGTACTGAAGCTTTCTTT.

The CDR3 is CASSRQGVTYEQYF. CDR3 sequence (DNA): TGTGCCAGCAGCCGGCAGGGCGTCACCTACGAGCAGTACTTC. This rearrangement joins TRBV28 to TRBJ2-7; D is possibly TRBD1 (5 bases). Per germline, CDR1 MDHEN and CDR2 SYDVKM. The CDR3 spans 14 residues. V gave up 6 bases and J gave up 2 bases, with 14 bases separating them.

J is TRBJ1-1 and V is TRBV4-3; 10 bases are a match to TRBD1. CDR1 is LGHNA, CDR2 YSLEER, per germline. The CDR3 contains 16 residues. J gave up 5 bases and V 1 base, and 7 bases lay outside the gene matches. The CDR3 sequence is CASSQGPGTGVTEAFF. CDR3 in DNA: TGCGCCAGCAGCCAAGGACCCGGGACAGGGGTTACTGAAGCTTTCTTT.

The chain joins TRBV5-5 to TRBJ1-4; 10 nucleotides match TRBD1. CDR1 and CDR2 from the germline V gene are SGHKS and YYEKEE (reference sequence). The CDR3 consists of 15 residues. The V and J ends lost 3 bases and 4 bases, in that order; junction bases with no gene match: 3. CDR3 DNA sequence: TGTGCCAGCAGCTCCCGGGACAGGGGTAATGAAAAACTGTTTTTT. Encoded protein: CASSSRDRGNEKLFF.

This rearrangement joins TRBV28 to TRBJ1-1; D is perhaps TRBD1 (6 bases). CDR1 is MDHEN, CDR2 SYDVKM, per germline. V was shortened by 5 bases and J by 5 bases, with 21 bases between the two germline ends. The CDR3 is made up of 16 amino acids. The CDR3 here is CASSTRGRGAGTEAFF. For the CDR3, the DNA is TGTGCCAGCAGTACCCGTGGCCGGGGGGCCGGAACTGAAGCTTTCTTT.

The CDR3 region has the DNA TGTGCCTGGAGTGTACGGGGGAGAATGACCACTGAAGCTTTCTTT. Translating it yields CAWSVRGRMTTEAFF. This rearrangement joins TRBV30 to TRBJ1-1; D perhaps matches TRBD1 (5 bases). Germline lookup yields CDR1 GTSNPN and CDR2 SVGIG (reference sequence). Trimming shortened V by 0 bases and J by 4 bases, and 15 bases separated the two germline ends. This CDR3 is 15 amino acids long.

This clone was recorded a few times. V usage is TRBV7-8 and J usage is TRBJ1-6, with 10 nucleotides matching TRBD1. Germline-derived CDR1 and CDR2 are SGHVS and FQNEAQ. The CDR3 covers 12 residues. The trim removed 5 bases at V and 12 bases at J, leaving 1 base unmatched. CDR3 residues: CASSRDRGPLHF. CDR3 DNA sequence: TGTGCCAGCAGCAGGGACAGGGGACCCCTCCACTTT.